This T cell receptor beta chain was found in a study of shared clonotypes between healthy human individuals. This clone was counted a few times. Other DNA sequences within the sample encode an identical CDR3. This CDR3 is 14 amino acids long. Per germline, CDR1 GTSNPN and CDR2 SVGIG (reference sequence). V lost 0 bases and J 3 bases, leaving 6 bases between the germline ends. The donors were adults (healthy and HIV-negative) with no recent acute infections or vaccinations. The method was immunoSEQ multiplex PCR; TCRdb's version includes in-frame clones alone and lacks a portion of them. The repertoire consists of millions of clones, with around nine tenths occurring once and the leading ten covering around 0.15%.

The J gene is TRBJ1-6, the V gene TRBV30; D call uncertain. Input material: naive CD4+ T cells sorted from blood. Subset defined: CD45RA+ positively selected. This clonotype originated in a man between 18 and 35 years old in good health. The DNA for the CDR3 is TGTGCCTGGAGTGTACAAGTCTATAATTCACCCCTCCACTTT. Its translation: CAWSVQVYNSPLHF.